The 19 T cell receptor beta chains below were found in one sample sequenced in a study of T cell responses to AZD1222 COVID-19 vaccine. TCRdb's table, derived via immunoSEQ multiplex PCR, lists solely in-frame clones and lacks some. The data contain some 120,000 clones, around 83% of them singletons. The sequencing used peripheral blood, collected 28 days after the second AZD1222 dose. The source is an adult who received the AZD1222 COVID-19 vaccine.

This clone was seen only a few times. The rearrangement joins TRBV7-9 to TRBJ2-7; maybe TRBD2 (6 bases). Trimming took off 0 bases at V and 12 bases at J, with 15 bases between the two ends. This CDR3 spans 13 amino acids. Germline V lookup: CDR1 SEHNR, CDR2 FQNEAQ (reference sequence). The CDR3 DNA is TGTGCCAGCAGCTTAGCGGAGGGAGCAAATCGGTACTTC. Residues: CASSLAEGANRYF.

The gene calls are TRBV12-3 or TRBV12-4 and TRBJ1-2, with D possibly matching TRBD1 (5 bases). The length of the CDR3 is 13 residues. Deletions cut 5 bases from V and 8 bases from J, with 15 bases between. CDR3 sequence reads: CASSPLGDGGYTF. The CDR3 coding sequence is TGTGCCAGCAGTCCCCTGGGGGACGGGGGCTACACCTTC.

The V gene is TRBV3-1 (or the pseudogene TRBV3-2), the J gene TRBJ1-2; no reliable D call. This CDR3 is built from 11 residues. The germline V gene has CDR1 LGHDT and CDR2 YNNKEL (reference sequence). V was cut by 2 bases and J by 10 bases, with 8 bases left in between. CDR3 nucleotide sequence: TGTGCCAGCAGCCAAACAGATGCCTACACCTTC. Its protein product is CASSQTDAYTF.

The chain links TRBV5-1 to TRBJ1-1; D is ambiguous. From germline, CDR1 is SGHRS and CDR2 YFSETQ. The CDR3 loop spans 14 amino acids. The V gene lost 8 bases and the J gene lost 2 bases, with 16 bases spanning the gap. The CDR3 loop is CASQEGTANTEAFF. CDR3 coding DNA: TGCGCCAGTCAGGAGGGCACGGCAAACACTGAAGCTTTCTTT. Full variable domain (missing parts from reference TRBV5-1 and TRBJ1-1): KAGVTQTPRYLIKTRGQQVTLSCSPISGHRSVSWYQQTPGQGLQFLFEYFSETQRNKGNFPGRFSGRQFSNSRSEMNVSTLELGDSALYLCASQEGTANTEAFFGQGTRLTVV.

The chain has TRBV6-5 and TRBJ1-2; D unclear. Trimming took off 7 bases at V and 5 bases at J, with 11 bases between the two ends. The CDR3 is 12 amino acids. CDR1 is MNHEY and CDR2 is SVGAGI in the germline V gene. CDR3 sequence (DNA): TGTGCCAGCAACGGAGACTTTTATGGCTACACCTTC. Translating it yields CASNGDFYGYTF.

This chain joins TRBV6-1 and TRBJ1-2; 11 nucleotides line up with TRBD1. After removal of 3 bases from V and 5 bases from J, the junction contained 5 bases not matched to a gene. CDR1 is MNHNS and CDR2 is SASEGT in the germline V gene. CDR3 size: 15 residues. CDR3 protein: CASSDLGQGDYGYTF. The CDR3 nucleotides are TGTGCCAGCAGTGATTTGGGACAGGGGGATTATGGCTACACCTTC.

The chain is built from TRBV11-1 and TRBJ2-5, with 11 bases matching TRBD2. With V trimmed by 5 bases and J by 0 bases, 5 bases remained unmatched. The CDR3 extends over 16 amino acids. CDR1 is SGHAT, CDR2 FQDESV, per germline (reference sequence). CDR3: CASSPRTSGYQETQYF. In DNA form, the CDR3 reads TGTGCCAGCAGCCCTAGGACTAGCGGGTACCAAGAGACCCAGTACTTC.

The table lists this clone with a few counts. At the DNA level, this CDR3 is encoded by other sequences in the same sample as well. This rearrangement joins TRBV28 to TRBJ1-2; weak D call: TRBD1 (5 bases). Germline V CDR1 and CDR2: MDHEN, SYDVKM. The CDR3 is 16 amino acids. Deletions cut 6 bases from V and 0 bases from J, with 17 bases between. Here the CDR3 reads CASRGRTYRANYGYTF. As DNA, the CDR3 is TGTGCCAGCAGGGGACGGACCTATAGGGCTAACTATGGCTACACCTTC.

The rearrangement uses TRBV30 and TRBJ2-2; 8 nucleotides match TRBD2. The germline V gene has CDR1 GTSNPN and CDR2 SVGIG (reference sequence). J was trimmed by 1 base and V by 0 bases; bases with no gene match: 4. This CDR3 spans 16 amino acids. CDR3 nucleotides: TGTGCCTGGAGTGTTGACCTAGCGGGGAACACCGGGGAGCTGTTTTTT. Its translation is CAWSVDLAGNTGELFF.

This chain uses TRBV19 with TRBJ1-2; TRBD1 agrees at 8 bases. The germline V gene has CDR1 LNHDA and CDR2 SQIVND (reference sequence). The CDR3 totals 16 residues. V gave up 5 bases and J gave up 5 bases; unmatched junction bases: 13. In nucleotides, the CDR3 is TGTGCCAGTAGTCCCCAAGGGGGGACAGGTCGGTATGGCTACACCTTC. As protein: CASSPQGGTGRYGYTF. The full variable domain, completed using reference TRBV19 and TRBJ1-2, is DGGITQSPKYLFRKEGQNVTLSCEQNLNHDAMYWYRQDPGQGLRLIYYSQIVNDFQKGDIAEGYSVSREKKESFPLTVTSAQKNPTAFYLCASSPQGGTGRYGYTFGSGTRLTVV.

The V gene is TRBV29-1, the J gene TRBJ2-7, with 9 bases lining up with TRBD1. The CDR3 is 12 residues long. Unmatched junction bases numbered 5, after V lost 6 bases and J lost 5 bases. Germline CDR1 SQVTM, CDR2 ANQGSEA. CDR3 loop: CSVEDRGNEQYF. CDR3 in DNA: TGCAGCGTCGAGGACAGGGGCAACGAGCAGTACTTC.

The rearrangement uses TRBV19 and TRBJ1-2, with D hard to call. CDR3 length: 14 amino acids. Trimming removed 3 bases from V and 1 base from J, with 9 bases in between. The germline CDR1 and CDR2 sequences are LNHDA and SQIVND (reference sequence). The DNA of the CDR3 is TGTGCCAGTAGTATGCCCGGGGTTAACTATGGCTACACCTTC. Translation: CASSMPGVNYGYTF.

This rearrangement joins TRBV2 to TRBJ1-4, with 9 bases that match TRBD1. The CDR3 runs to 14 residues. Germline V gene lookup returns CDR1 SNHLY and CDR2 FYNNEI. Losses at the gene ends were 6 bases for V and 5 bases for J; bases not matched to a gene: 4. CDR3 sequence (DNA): TGTGCCAGCAGCGAGGGGACAGGGAATGAAAAACTGTTTTTT. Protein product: CASSEGTGNEKLFF.

This chain's CDR3 is CASSFLAGGPMDTQYF. The CDR3 nucleotides read TGTGCCAGCAGCTTCCTAGCGGGGGGGCCAATGGATACGCAGTATTTT. The chain uses TRBV7-9 and TRBJ2-3; 12 bases fit TRBD2. Germline-derived CDR1 and CDR2 are SEHNR and FQNEAQ (reference sequence). The CDR3 extends over 16 amino acids. Losses at the gene ends were 3 bases for V and 6 bases for J; bases not matched to a gene: 7.

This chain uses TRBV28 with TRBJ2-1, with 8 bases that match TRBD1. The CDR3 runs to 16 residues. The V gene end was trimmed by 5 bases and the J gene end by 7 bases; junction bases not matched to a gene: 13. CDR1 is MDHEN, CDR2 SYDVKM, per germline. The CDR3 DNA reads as TGTGCCAGCAGTCCCAGGGGGCGCGTCCTATGGAATGAGCAGTTCTTC. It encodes CASSPRGRVLWNEQFF.

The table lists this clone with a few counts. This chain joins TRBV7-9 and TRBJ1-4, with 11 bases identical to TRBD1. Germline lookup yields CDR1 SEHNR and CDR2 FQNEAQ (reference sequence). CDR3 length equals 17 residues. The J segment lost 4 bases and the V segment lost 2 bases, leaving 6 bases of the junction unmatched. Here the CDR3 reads CASSLRPGQGVNEKLFF. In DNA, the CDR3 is TGTGCCAGCAGCTTACGCCCGGGACAGGGGGTTAATGAAAAACTGTTTTTT.

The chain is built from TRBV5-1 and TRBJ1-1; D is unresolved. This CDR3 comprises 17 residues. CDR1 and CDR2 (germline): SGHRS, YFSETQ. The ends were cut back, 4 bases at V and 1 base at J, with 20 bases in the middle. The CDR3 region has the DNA TGCGCCAGCAGCCGGGATCCCCCTACGGCCAGGAACACTGAAGCTTTCTTT. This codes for CASSRDPPTARNTEAFF.

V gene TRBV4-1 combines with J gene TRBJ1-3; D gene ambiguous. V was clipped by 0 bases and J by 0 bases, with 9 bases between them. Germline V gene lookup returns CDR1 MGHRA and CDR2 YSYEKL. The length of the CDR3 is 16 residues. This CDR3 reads CASSQEAALSGNTIYF. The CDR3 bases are TGCGCCAGCAGCCAAGAGGCAGCCCTCTCTGGAAACACCATATATTTT.

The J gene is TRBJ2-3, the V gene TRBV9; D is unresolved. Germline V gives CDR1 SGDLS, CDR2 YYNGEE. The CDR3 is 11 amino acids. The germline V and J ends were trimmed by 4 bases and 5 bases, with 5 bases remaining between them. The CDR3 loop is CASSQQDTQYF. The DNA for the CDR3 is TGTGCCAGCAGCCAACAAGATACGCAGTATTTT. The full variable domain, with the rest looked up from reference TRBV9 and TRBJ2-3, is DSGVTQTPKHLITATGQRVTLRCSPRSGDLSVYWYQQSLDQGLQFLIQYYNGEERAKGNILERFSAQQFPDLHSELNLSSLELGDSALYFCASSQQDTQYFGPGTRLTVL.